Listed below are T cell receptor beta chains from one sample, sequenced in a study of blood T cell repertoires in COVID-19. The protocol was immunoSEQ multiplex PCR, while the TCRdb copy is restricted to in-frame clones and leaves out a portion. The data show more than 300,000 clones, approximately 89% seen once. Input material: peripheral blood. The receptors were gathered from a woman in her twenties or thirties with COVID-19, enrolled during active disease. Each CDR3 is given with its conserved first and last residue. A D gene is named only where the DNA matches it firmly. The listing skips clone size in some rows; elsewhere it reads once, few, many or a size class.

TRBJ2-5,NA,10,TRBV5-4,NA,TGTGCCACCTCGGGGGAGACCCAGTACTTC,CATSGETQYF
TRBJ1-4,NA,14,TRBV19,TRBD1,TGTGCCAGTAGTCCTCCAGGACAGGGAGAAAAACTGTTTTTT,CASSPPGQGEKLFF
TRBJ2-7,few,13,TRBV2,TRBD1,TGTGCCAGCAGAAGACAGGGAACCTACGAGCAGTACTTC,CASRRQGTYEQYF
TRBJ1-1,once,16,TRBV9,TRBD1,TGTGCCAGCAGCCCACCCCTACAGGGGAAGAACACTGAAGCTTTCTTT,CASSPPLQGKNTEAFF
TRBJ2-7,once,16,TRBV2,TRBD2,TGTGCCAGCCCGAGCCTCTTACTAGCGGATTATTACGAGCAGTACTTC,CASPSLLLADYYEQYF
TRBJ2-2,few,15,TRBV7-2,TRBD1,TGTGCCAGCAGCCGGGACAGGCTGAACACCGGGGAGCTGTTTTTT,CASSRDRLNTGELFF
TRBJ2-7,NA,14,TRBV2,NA,TGTGCCAGCAGTGAGACACGACAGATCTACGAGCAGTACTTC,CASSETRQIYEQYF
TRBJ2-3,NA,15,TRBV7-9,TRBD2,TGTGCCAGCAGCTTATTGTCTAGCGGGAGGGAAGCGCAGTATTTT,CASSLLSSGREAQYF
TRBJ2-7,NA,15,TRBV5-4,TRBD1,TGTGCCAGCAGCATAGACGGGACAGGGGTGGTCGAGCAGTACTTC,CASSIDGTGVVEQYF
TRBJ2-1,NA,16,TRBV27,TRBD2,TGTGCCAGCAGTTTTGTGGCGGGAGGGCCCTACAATGAGCAGTTCTTC,CASSFVAGGPYNEQFF
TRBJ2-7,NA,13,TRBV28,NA,TGTGCCAGCAGTTTAGGTGCAGGGGACGAGCAGTACTTC,CASSLGAGDEQYF
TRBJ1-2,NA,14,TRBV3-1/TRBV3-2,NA,TGTGCCAGCAGCCACTCAGGGGTAGAGGATGGCTACACCTTC,CASSHSGVEDGYTF
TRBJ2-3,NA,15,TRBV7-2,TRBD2,TGTGCCAGCAGCTTAGATAGACTAGCAGGAGATACGCAGTATTTT,CASSLDRLAGDTQYF
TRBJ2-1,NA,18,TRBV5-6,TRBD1,TGTGCCAGCAGCTTGCCAACCTCCGGGACAGACTCCTACAATGAGCAGTTCTTC,CASSLPTSGTDSYNEQFF